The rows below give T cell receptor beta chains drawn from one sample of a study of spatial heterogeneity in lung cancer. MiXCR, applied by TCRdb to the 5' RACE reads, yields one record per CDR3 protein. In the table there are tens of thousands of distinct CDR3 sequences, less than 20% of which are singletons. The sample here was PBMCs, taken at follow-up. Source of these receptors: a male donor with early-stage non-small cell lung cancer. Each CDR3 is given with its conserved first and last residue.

CDR3aa: CASSNRRQGIYRAFF
v_gene: TRBV21-1
j_gene: TRBJ1-1
len: 15

CDR3aa: CASSSSGGYGYTF
v_gene: TRBV7-2
j_gene: TRBJ1-2
len: 13

CDR3aa: CASSPLGVSPLHF
v_gene: TRBV4-1
j_gene: TRBJ1-6
len: 13

CDR3aa: CASTARSSYNEQFF
v_gene: TRBV12-3/TRBV12-4
j_gene: TRBJ2-1
len: 14

CDR3aa: CASSRLGVTDTQYF
v_gene: TRBV6-2/TRBV6-3
j_gene: TRBJ2-3
len: 14

CDR3aa: CAWSLRGRGDEQYF
v_gene: TRBV30
j_gene: TRBJ2-7
len: 14

CDR3aa: CASSLMDGGLSEAFF
v_gene: TRBV14
j_gene: TRBJ1-1
len: 15

CDR3aa: CASSVAGNEAFF
v_gene: TRBV9
j_gene: TRBJ1-1
len: 12

CDR3aa: CASSQQGLEAFF
v_gene: TRBV7-2
j_gene: TRBJ1-1
len: 12

CDR3aa: CASSRSGTREAEQFF
v_gene: TRBV18
j_gene: TRBJ2-1
len: 15

CDR3aa: CATSDVGQGEETQYF
v_gene: TRBV24-1
j_gene: TRBJ2-5
len: 15

CDR3aa: CASSLRTGGGNSPLHF
v_gene: TRBV11-2
j_gene: TRBJ1-6
len: 16

CDR3aa: CACQLLAGENEQFF
v_gene: TRBV30
j_gene: TRBJ2-1
len: 14

CDR3aa: CSARGSDGEGGFADTQYF
v_gene: TRBV20-1
j_gene: TRBJ2-3
len: 18

CDR3aa: CASSQTRDRGYGYTF
v_gene: TRBV4-2
j_gene: TRBJ1-2
len: 15

CDR3aa: CASSFPLRGSGGPSTDTQYF
v_gene: TRBV6-2/TRBV6-3
j_gene: TRBJ2-3
len: 20

CDR3aa: CASSQTSGGARAFF
v_gene: TRBV3-1
j_gene: TRBJ2-1
len: 14

CDR3aa: CASSLEGLGTGELFF
v_gene: TRBV7-8
j_gene: TRBJ2-2
len: 15

CDR3aa: CASSLRQGSPGELFF
v_gene: TRBV7-2
j_gene: TRBJ2-2
len: 15

CDR3aa: CSAEPTGYGYTF
v_gene: TRBV20-1
j_gene: TRBJ1-2
len: 12

CDR3aa: CATSDWTGEVNGYTF
v_gene: TRBV24-1
j_gene: TRBJ1-2
len: 15

CDR3aa: CASSLETEGRMNTGELFF
v_gene: TRBV12-3/TRBV12-4
j_gene: TRBJ2-2
len: 18

CDR3aa: CASSPGTAYEQYF
v_gene: TRBV2
j_gene: TRBJ2-7
len: 13

CDR3aa: CASSGSVLGHQVNEQFF
v_gene: TRBV10-1
j_gene: TRBJ2-1
len: 17

CDR3aa: CASSQDRRNGYTF
v_gene: TRBV4-1
j_gene: TRBJ1-2
len: 13

CDR3aa: CASRSPSNTGELFF
v_gene: TRBV10-2
j_gene: TRBJ2-2
len: 14

CDR3aa: CASSFGQGNTIYF
v_gene: TRBV9
j_gene: TRBJ1-3
len: 13

CDR3aa: CASSQQGGPNTEAFF
v_gene: TRBV4-2
j_gene: TRBJ1-1
len: 15

CDR3aa: CASSTTRTGADTQYF
v_gene: TRBV4-3
j_gene: TRBJ2-3
len: 15

CDR3aa: CSVADRLNTEAFF
v_gene: TRBV29-1
j_gene: TRBJ1-1
len: 13

CDR3aa: CAISESMGTNYGYTF
v_gene: TRBV10-3
j_gene: TRBJ1-2
len: 15

CDR3aa: CATSDSTSGISRDTQYF
v_gene: TRBV24-1
j_gene: TRBJ2-3
len: 17

CDR3aa: CSAGMVRGAEKLFF
v_gene: TRBV20-1
j_gene: TRBJ1-4
len: 14

CDR3aa: CASSPSEGRTGELFF
v_gene: TRBV18
j_gene: TRBJ2-2
len: 15

CDR3aa: CASSLRGRDGYTF
v_gene: TRBV5-8
j_gene: TRBJ1-2
len: 13

CDR3aa: CASSEFGSAANSPLHF
v_gene: TRBV10-2
j_gene: TRBJ1-6
len: 16

CDR3aa: CATSGQVPNSPLHF
v_gene: TRBV15
j_gene: TRBJ1-6
len: 14

CDR3aa: CSATPGTGGGYEQYF
v_gene: TRBV20-1
j_gene: TRBJ2-7
len: 15

CDR3aa: CSARGGLSYNEQFF
v_gene: TRBV20-1
j_gene: TRBJ2-1
len: 14

CDR3aa: CASSAGLAGGSSRNNEQFF
v_gene: TRBV9
j_gene: TRBJ2-1
len: 19

CDR3aa: CASSLDPSGELFF
v_gene: TRBV9
j_gene: TRBJ2-2
len: 13

CDR3aa: CASSTDRRNTEAFF
v_gene: TRBV6-6
j_gene: TRBJ1-1
len: 14

CDR3aa: CSARAPTSGGVITQETQYF
v_gene: TRBV20-1
j_gene: TRBJ2-5
len: 19